These T cell receptor beta chains were read from a single sample in a study of shared clonotypes between healthy human individuals. The table came from immunoSEQ multiplex PCR; TCRdb's copy has only in-frame clones and leaves some out. The table shows 2 million to 3 million clones, with roughly 93% occurring only once. The specimen sequenced was naive CD4+ T cells from PBMCs. These receptors were collected from a man younger than 30 in good health. Some clones in this sample may be carry-over from other donors' samples. Each CDR3 is given with its conserved first and last residue. The order of the fields is V gene, CDR3 length, D gene, clone size, J gene, CDR3 DNA, CDR3 protein. The D gene is left open where the match is weak. Clone size is stated in some rows and not others, as once, few, many or a class when expanded.

v_call: TRBV29-1
cdr3_length: 17
d_call: TRBD2
clone_size: -
j_call: TRBJ2-1
cdr3_nt: TGCAGCGGTGGACTAGCGGGAGTTATTGGAGGGCACAATGAGCAGTTCTTC
cdr3_aa: CSGGLAGVIGGHNEQFF

v_call: TRBV5-4
cdr3_length: 13
d_call: -
clone_size: -
j_call: TRBJ2-7
cdr3_nt: TGTGCCAGCAGCGCGCAGGATTTTGAGGAGCAGTACTTC
cdr3_aa: CASSAQDFEEQYF

v_call: TRBV11-1
cdr3_length: 13
d_call: TRBD1
clone_size: -
j_call: TRBJ1-2
cdr3_nt: TGTGCCAGCAGCTTAAGACAGGGCAATGGCTACACCTTC
cdr3_aa: CASSLRQGNGYTF

v_call: TRBV28
cdr3_length: 14
d_call: -
clone_size: -
j_call: TRBJ1-1
cdr3_nt: TGTGCCAGCAGTTTAACCCAGGGGAGGGCTGAAGCTTTCTTT
cdr3_aa: CASSLTQGRAEAFF

v_call: TRBV5-4
cdr3_length: 15
d_call: -
clone_size: -
j_call: TRBJ2-5
cdr3_nt: TGTGCCAGCAGCTTTGGACTCGGGCAAGGAGAGACCCAGTACTTC
cdr3_aa: CASSFGLGQGETQYF

v_call: TRBV2
cdr3_length: 15
d_call: TRBD1
clone_size: -
j_call: TRBJ2-6
cdr3_nt: TGTGCCAGAGGACAGGGTCACTCTGGGGCCAACGTCCTGACTTTC
cdr3_aa: CARGQGHSGANVLTF

v_call: TRBV6-5
cdr3_length: 13
d_call: -
clone_size: -
j_call: TRBJ2-5
cdr3_nt: TGTGCCAGCGGCCCCCGAGGCCAAGAGACCCAGTACTTC
cdr3_aa: CASGPRGQETQYF

v_call: TRBV5-1
cdr3_length: 16
d_call: TRBD2
clone_size: -
j_call: TRBJ2-1
cdr3_nt: TGCGCCAGCAGCCCGGGGACTAGCGGGAGATCGAATGAGCAGTTCTTC
cdr3_aa: CASSPGTSGRSNEQFF

v_call: TRBV7-3
cdr3_length: 12
d_call: -
clone_size: few
j_call: TRBJ2-1
cdr3_nt: TGTGCCAGCAGCTTATGGGGGGATGAGCAGTTCTTC
cdr3_aa: CASSLWGDEQFF

v_call: TRBV4-1
cdr3_length: 17
d_call: TRBD2
clone_size: once
j_call: TRBJ2-3
cdr3_nt: TGCGCCAGCAGCCTCCCCCCCGAGCGGGAGTCTCTGGATACGCAGTATTTT
cdr3_aa: CASSLPPERESLDTQYF

v_call: TRBV4-3
cdr3_length: 15
d_call: TRBD1
clone_size: once
j_call: TRBJ2-3
cdr3_nt: TGCGCCAGCAGCCTCCGGGACAGGCGCCAAGATACGCAGTATTTT
cdr3_aa: CASSLRDRRQDTQYF

v_call: TRBV28
cdr3_length: 14
d_call: TRBD1
clone_size: -
j_call: TRBJ2-7
cdr3_nt: TGTGCCAGCAGTCTACGGGACAGTTTCTACGAGCAGTACTTC
cdr3_aa: CASSLRDSFYEQYF

v_call: TRBV5-1
cdr3_length: 14
d_call: TRBD1
clone_size: -
j_call: TRBJ2-3
cdr3_nt: TGCGCCAGCAGCCAGCCAGACAGGGACGGTACGCAGTATTTT
cdr3_aa: CASSQPDRDGTQYF

v_call: TRBV27
cdr3_length: 15
d_call: TRBD2
clone_size: -
j_call: TRBJ2-5
cdr3_nt: TGTGCCAGCAGTTTAGGGAGCGGGAGGGAAGAGACCCAGTACTTC
cdr3_aa: CASSLGSGREETQYF

v_call: TRBV7-3
cdr3_length: 15
d_call: TRBD1
clone_size: -
j_call: TRBJ2-7
cdr3_nt: TGTGCCAGCAGCCTCGGACAGGGAAGAGCCTACGAGCAGTACTTC
cdr3_aa: CASSLGQGRAYEQYF

v_call: TRBV7-2
cdr3_length: 17
d_call: TRBD2
clone_size: -
j_call: TRBJ2-1
cdr3_nt: TGTGCCAGCAGCTTAGTCCGAGCGGGAGTCGTGTACAATGAGCAGTTCTTC
cdr3_aa: CASSLVRAGVVYNEQFF

v_call: TRBV4-1
cdr3_length: 12
d_call: -
clone_size: -
j_call: TRBJ2-2
cdr3_nt: TGCGCCAGCAGCCACCCGAGGGGGGAGCTGTTTTTT
cdr3_aa: CASSHPRGELFF

v_call: TRBV5-1
cdr3_length: 16
d_call: TRBD2
clone_size: -
j_call: TRBJ2-7
cdr3_nt: TGCGCCAGCAGCCGTAGGGGAGCGGGAGCTGACTACGAGCAGTACTTC
cdr3_aa: CASSRRGAGADYEQYF

v_call: TRBV28
cdr3_length: 13
d_call: -
clone_size: -
j_call: TRBJ1-5
cdr3_nt: TGTGCCAGCAGGTGGCTGCCAGGCCAGCCCCAGCATTTT
cdr3_aa: CASRWLPGQPQHF

v_call: TRBV14
cdr3_length: 15
d_call: -
clone_size: -
j_call: TRBJ2-5
cdr3_nt: TGTGCCAGCAGCCACCGTAGAGGAGGCCAAGAGACCCAGTACTTC
cdr3_aa: CASSHRRGGQETQYF

v_call: TRBV10-2
cdr3_length: 15
d_call: -
clone_size: -
j_call: TRBJ2-3
cdr3_nt: TGCGCCAGCAGTCTTAGGGGGGCGAGCACAGATACGCAGTATTTT
cdr3_aa: CASSLRGASTDTQYF

v_call: TRBV18
cdr3_length: 13
d_call: -
clone_size: few
j_call: TRBJ1-2
cdr3_nt: TGTGCCAGCTCAGTACTGGGACCCTATGGCTACACCTTC
cdr3_aa: CASSVLGPYGYTF

v_call: TRBV5-8
cdr3_length: 16
d_call: -
clone_size: -
j_call: TRBJ2-7
cdr3_nt: TGTGCCAGCAGCAGGGGTCTGGGGGCAGGGGTCTACGAGCAGTACTTC
cdr3_aa: CASSRGLGAGVYEQYF

v_call: TRBV4-1
cdr3_length: 13
d_call: -
clone_size: -
j_call: TRBJ2-5
cdr3_nt: TGCGCCAGCAGCCATCTTCCCGAGGAGACCCAGTACTTC
cdr3_aa: CASSHLPEETQYF

v_call: TRBV6-6
cdr3_length: 15
d_call: -
clone_size: -
j_call: TRBJ1-2
cdr3_nt: TGTGCCAGCAGTTACAGGGTTGAGACTAACTATGGCTACACCTTC
cdr3_aa: CASSYRVETNYGYTF

v_call: TRBV10-2
cdr3_length: 16
d_call: -
clone_size: -
j_call: TRBJ1-1
cdr3_nt: TGCGCCAGCAGTGAGAGGACAGTAGTCATGAACACTGAAGCTTTCTTT
cdr3_aa: CASSERTVVMNTEAFF

v_call: TRBV5-6
cdr3_length: 15
d_call: -
clone_size: -
j_call: TRBJ2-3
cdr3_nt: TGTGCCAGCAGCCCCCGCAGGGGAAACACAGATACGCAGTATTTT
cdr3_aa: CASSPRRGNTDTQYF

v_call: TRBV5-4
cdr3_length: 17
d_call: -
clone_size: -
j_call: TRBJ1-6
cdr3_nt: TGTGCCAGCAGCCGCGGAGGGCCGAGCTCCTATAATTCACCCCTCCACTTT
cdr3_aa: CASSRGGPSSYNSPLHF

v_call: TRBV7-9
cdr3_length: 13
d_call: -
clone_size: -
j_call: TRBJ2-3
cdr3_nt: TGTGCCAGCAGCCCAGGGATATCAGATACGCAGTATTTT
cdr3_aa: CASSPGISDTQYF

v_call: TRBV29-1
cdr3_length: 12
d_call: TRBD1
clone_size: -
j_call: TRBJ1-2
cdr3_nt: TGCAGCGCCAGGGGACAGAACTATGGCTACACCTTC
cdr3_aa: CSARGQNYGYTF

v_call: TRBV7-3
cdr3_length: 15
d_call: -
clone_size: -
j_call: TRBJ2-1
cdr3_nt: TGTGCCAGCAGCGCCTTAGGGTTAATGTACGATGAGCAGTTCTTC
cdr3_aa: CASSALGLMYDEQFF

v_call: TRBV6-1
cdr3_length: 13
d_call: -
clone_size: -
j_call: TRBJ1-2
cdr3_nt: TGTGCCAGCAGTGAAGTAACGGGGCGGGGCTACACCTTC
cdr3_aa: CASSEVTGRGYTF

v_call: TRBV28
cdr3_length: 14
d_call: -
clone_size: -
j_call: TRBJ2-5
cdr3_nt: TGTGCCAGCAGTTTAGGACAGAGTATGGAGACCCAGTACTTC
cdr3_aa: CASSLGQSMETQYF

v_call: TRBV14
cdr3_length: 12
d_call: -
clone_size: -
j_call: TRBJ2-3
cdr3_nt: TGTGCCAGCAGCCCCCAGGGAGATACGCAGTATTTT
cdr3_aa: CASSPQGDTQYF

v_call: TRBV6-6
cdr3_length: 15
d_call: -
clone_size: -
j_call: TRBJ1-3
cdr3_nt: TGTGCCAGCTCTCCCCGGGCCTCCTCTGGAAACACCATATATTTT
cdr3_aa: CASSPRASSGNTIYF

v_call: TRBV28
cdr3_length: 12
d_call: TRBD1
clone_size: -
j_call: TRBJ2-7
cdr3_nt: TGTGCCAGCAGTTCGCAGGACAGGCAGCAGTACTTC
cdr3_aa: CASSSQDRQQYF

v_call: TRBV7-3
cdr3_length: 12
d_call: -
clone_size: -
j_call: TRBJ2-7
cdr3_nt: TGTGCCAGCAGCCTGCTTGGGTACGAGCAGTACTTC
cdr3_aa: CASSLLGYEQYF

v_call: TRBV13
cdr3_length: 14
d_call: TRBD1
clone_size: few
j_call: TRBJ1-4
cdr3_nt: TGTGCCAGCAGCCTGGACAGGGGGCTAGGAAAACTGTTTTTT
cdr3_aa: CASSLDRGLGKLFF

v_call: TRBV19
cdr3_length: 17
d_call: -
clone_size: -
j_call: TRBJ1-2
cdr3_nt: TGTGCCAGTAGTATTCGGGTCCAGGCCCCTAACGGCTATGGCTACACCTTC
cdr3_aa: CASSIRVQAPNGYGYTF

v_call: TRBV29-1
cdr3_length: 13
d_call: -
clone_size: -
j_call: TRBJ2-7
cdr3_nt: TGCAGCGGGTCACGTACAGGGTCCTACGAGCAGTACTTC
cdr3_aa: CSGSRTGSYEQYF